These 10 T cell receptor beta chains were all obtained from the same sample, sequenced in a study of post-analysis software for immune sequencing data. Study-level results: Five TRBV segments, TRBV5-6, TRBV5-1 and TRBV20-1 among them, were found more frequent in patients than controls.

cDNA libraries for TCR beta contained unique molecular identifiers. TCRdb passed the PCR reads through MiXCR, listing each CDR3 protein once. The profile shows roughly 570,000 distinct CDR3 sequences, 30% to 40% of them singletons. Their specific antigens are unknown. Sequenced sample: blood. The source of these receptors is a girl under 18 with multiple sclerosis.

J is TRBJ2-4 and V is TRBV6-5, with 7 bases aligning to TRBD1. The CDR3 loop spans 15 amino acids. J gave up 9 bases and V 3 bases, and 11 bases lay outside the gene matches. The germline V gene has CDR1 MNHEY and CDR2 SVGAGI. The CDR3 DNA is TGTGCCAGCAGTTATAGGGGAGACAGGGAAAGCATTCAGTACTTC. It codes for CASSYRGDRESIQYF.

The V gene is TRBV6-2 or TRBV6-3, the J gene TRBJ2-7; TRBD1 is a possible D gene (6 bases). Germline V gene data show CDR1 as MNHEY and CDR2 as SVGEGT. The V gene lost 4 bases and the J gene lost 5 bases, with 9 bases spanning the gap. This CDR3 has 12 residues. The CDR3 DNA reads TGTGCCAGCAGTTCCAGGGGAAACGAGCAGTACTTC. Translated, it gives CASSSRGNEQYF.

This clonotype has just a few counts. The chain has TRBV6-5 and TRBJ2-1; TRBD2 agrees at 12 bases. Germline lookup yields CDR1 MNHEY and CDR2 SVGAGI. The CDR3 covers 16 residues. The trim removed 5 bases at V and 6 bases at J, leaving 8 bases unmatched. CDR3 DNA sequence: TGTGCCAGCAGTACTCCACTAGCGGGGGGAGTCAATGAGCAGTTCTTC. This encodes CASSTPLAGGVNEQFF.

About this clonotype itself: The junction shows a germline mismatch at one end, possibly a read error. The chain recombines TRBV7-2 with TRBJ1-2, with D maybe TRBD1 (5 bases). The CDR3 is made up of 10 amino acids. Germline V gene lookup returns CDR1 SGHTA and CDR2 FQGNSA. DNA of the CDR3: TGTGCGGTCTCCCTCCAGGGCTGCACCTTC. Translation gives CAVSLQGCTF.

The CDR3 DNA sequence: TGTGCCAGCAGTGAAGCCCTGCGAGCCAAAAACATTCAGTACTTC. It codes for CASSEALRAKNIQYF. The chain has TRBV2 and TRBJ2-4; D is ambiguous. The CDR3 has 15 residues. The germline V and J ends were trimmed by 0 bases and 0 bases, with 6 bases remaining between them. CDR1 SNHLY and CDR2 FYNNEI come from the germline V gene.

J is TRBJ2-2 and V is TRBV4-1; the D gene is possibly TRBD2 (5 bases). The V end lost 7 bases, the J end lost 6 bases, and 15 bases lay between the germline ends. The CDR3 covers 14 residues. The V gene's germline CDR1 is MGHRA and CDR2 YSYEKL. This CDR3 is CASTPLAPAGELFF. CDR3 in DNA: TGCGCCAGCACCCCCCTAGCCCCAGCCGGGGAGCTGTTTTTT.

The V and J genes are TRBV19 and TRBJ2-4; a possible D gene is TRBD2 (6 bases). TRBJ2-7 matches the DNA end more closely, so the J call is doubtful. The germline V gene encodes CDR1 LNHDA and CDR2 SQIVND (reference sequence). This CDR3 is 13 amino acids long. DNA of the CDR3: TGTGCCAGTCGGGACTCGGGAAACTACGAGCAGTACTTC. This sequence encodes CASRDSGNYEQYF.

The chain combines TRBV13 with TRBJ2-2; D uncertain. The CDR3 is 14 residues long. V was pared by 2 bases and J by 8 bases, with 12 bases between. Germline CDR1 is PRHDT and CDR2 is FYEKMQ (reference sequence). The CDR3, as DNA: TGTGCCAGCAGCTTACCCCGGCATTCGGGGGAGCTGTTTTTT. It translates to CASSLPRHSGELFF.

The V and J genes are TRBV5-1 and TRBJ2-7; D is perhaps TRBD2 (5 bases). With 0 bases removed from V and 1 base from J, the gap between germline ends came to 14 bases. The CDR3 totals 16 residues. From germline, CDR1 is SGHRS and CDR2 YFSETQ. The CDR3 nucleotides read TGCGCCAGCAGCTTGGTCCCGAGCGGAGATTCCTACGAGCAGTACTTC. Translation: CASSLVPSGDSYEQYF.

This clonotype has more than one count but fewer than ten. V usage is TRBV5-1 and J usage is TRBJ2-1; D unclear. Trimming stripped 7 bases from V and 8 bases from J, with 16 bases between. Germline assignment: CDR1 SGHRS and CDR2 YFSETQ. The CDR3 loop spans 13 amino acids. CDR3 protein: CASSPGSTHEQFF. CDR3 sequence (DNA): TGCGCCAGCTCCCCAGGTAGCACCCATGAGCAGTTCTTC.